A selection of T cell receptor beta chains follows, all from one sample in a study of cytomegalovirus exposure and HLA in healthy donors. The repertoire was sequenced with immunoSEQ multiplex PCR; TCRdb's copy has only in-frame clones and lacks some. The sample carries approximately 130,000 clones, more than 80% recorded once. Material for sequencing was PBMCs. These receptors came from a woman in her thirties in good health and CMV-seropositive. Each CDR3 is given with its conserved first and last residue. Each record gives: V gene, J gene, clone size, CDR3 protein. Size is stated for part of the rows, as once, few or many counts, or as a class when the clone is expanded.

V gene: TRBV27
J gene: TRBJ1-5
clone size: .
CDR3 protein: CATGGGNQPQHF

V gene: TRBV27
J gene: TRBJ2-7
clone size: .
CDR3 protein: CASSRTGGGYEQYF

V gene: TRBV9
J gene: TRBJ2-3
clone size: .
CDR3 protein: CASSREPPDTQYF

V gene: TRBV5-1
J gene: TRBJ1-2
clone size: .
CDR3 protein: CASSADRGSYGYTF

V gene: TRBV7-6
J gene: TRBJ1-1
clone size: .
CDR3 protein: CASSLGGGMNTEAFF

V gene: TRBV10-3
J gene: .
clone size: .
CDR3 protein: CAIRSPDSSYEQYF

V gene: TRBV5-1
J gene: TRBJ1-2
clone size: .
CDR3 protein: CASRLEGLYGYTF

V gene: TRBV7-7
J gene: TRBJ2-1
clone size: .
CDR3 protein: CASSLNRGPQYNEQFF

V gene: TRBV6-5
J gene: TRBJ1-4
clone size: .
CDR3 protein: CASSPQAATNEKLFF

V gene: TRBV30
J gene: TRBJ1-5
clone size: once
CDR3 protein: CAWGDWGGQPQHF

V gene: TRBV9
J gene: TRBJ1-1
clone size: .
CDR3 protein: CASSVSTTNTEAFF

V gene: TRBV19
J gene: TRBJ2-2
clone size: .
CDR3 protein: CASRAGGPPTGELFF

V gene: TRBV2
J gene: TRBJ1-1
clone size: .
CDR3 protein: CASRDSLEAFF

V gene: TRBV10-3
J gene: TRBJ2-1
clone size: .
CDR3 protein: CAISEGTGDYNEQFF

V gene: TRBV7-6
J gene: TRBJ1-1
clone size: .
CDR3 protein: CASSLGMPGTEAFF